The 26 T cell receptor beta chains below were found in one sample sequenced in a study of CD4+ T cells in melanoma (dated by TCRdb to the early 2020s). The library came from the immunoSEQ multiplex PCR assay. The table comes from immuneACCESS by way of TCRdb, which keeps in-frame sequences with V and J called. Part of the clones is missing from these tables; in studies checked, under half for an unresolved V gene and the rest for unknown reasons. The table for this sample lists roughly 54,000 clones; roughly nine tenths of them were counted only once. The ten top clones hold roughly 12% of the sample. Sequenced sample: peripheral blood. These receptors came from a human donor with melanoma.

The rearrangement joins TRBV27 to TRBJ2-7, with D perhaps TRBD2 (6 bases). The CDR3 sequence is 17 residues long. Trimming removed 5 bases at V and 3 bases at J, with 23 bases between. Germline V gives CDR1 MNHEY, CDR2 SMNVEV (reference sequence). CDR3 residues: CASSGGGGRLSFYEQYF. The CDR3 DNA reads as TGTGCCAGCAGTGGCGGTGGGGGGAGGCTAAGCTTCTACGAGCAGTACTTC.

Only a few counts were recorded for this clone. The CDR3: CASSPVRLGLFISYNEQFF. For the CDR3, the DNA is TGTGCCAGCTCACCCGTCCGCTTGGGCTTGTTTATATCCTACAATGAGCAGTTCTTC. The rearrangement uses TRBV18 and TRBJ2-1; D unclear. Per germline, CDR1 KGHSH and CDR2 LQKENI. The CDR3 loop spans 19 amino acids. V was shortened by 3 bases and J by 1 base, with 22 bases between the two germline ends. Full variable domain (outside the CDR3, taken from reference TRBV18 and TRBJ2-1): NAGVMQNPRHLVRRRGQEARLRCSPMKGHSHVYWYRQLPEEGLKFMVYLQKENIIDESGMPKERFSAEFPKEGPSILRIQQVVRGDSAAYFCASSPVRLGLFISYNEQFFGPGTRLTVL.

Within the sample, this clone is medium-sized. This rearrangement joins TRBV5-1 to TRBJ1-1, with unresolved D. The length of the CDR3 is 11 residues. The V and J ends lost 3 bases and 3 bases respectively, with 3 bases between them. Germline-derived CDR1 and CDR2 are SGHRS and YFSETQ. CDR3 in amino acids: CASSSDTEAFF. The CDR3, as DNA: TGCGCCAGCAGCTCGGACACTGAAGCTTTCTTT.

This chain uses TRBV7-9 with TRBJ2-3; 10 positions match TRBD2. This CDR3 is 17 amino acids long. Looked up from germline, CDR1 is SEHNR and CDR2 is FQNEAQ (reference sequence). The V gene end was trimmed by 3 bases and the J gene end by 2 bases; junction bases not matched to a gene: 8. CDR3 region: CASSLAGLAESTDTQYF. The CDR3 DNA reads as TGTGCCAGCAGCTTGGCAGGACTAGCGGAATCCACAGATACGCAGTATTTT.

In this sample, this clone turned up once. In DNA, the CDR3 is TGTGCCAGCAGCTTACTGTCTAGCGCTTTCTACGAGCAGTACTTC. It specifies CASSLLSSAFYEQYF. This chain uses TRBV11-1 with TRBJ2-7; TRBD2 is a possible D gene (6 bases). V was trimmed by 2 bases and J by 3 bases, leaving 14 bases between them. The CDR3 covers 15 residues. Germline CDR1 is SGHAT and CDR2 is FQDESV (reference sequence). The full variable domain, in which reference TRBV11-1 and TRBJ2-7 provide the parts outside the CDR3, is EAEVAQSPRYKITEKSQAVAFWCDPISGHATLYWYRQILGQGPELLVQFQDESVVDDSQLPKDRFSAERLKGVDSTLKIQPAELGDSAMYLCASSLLSSAFYEQYFGPGTRLTVT.

The V call is TRBV19, the J call TRBJ1-1; D is ambiguous. V was cut by 3 bases and J by 4 bases, with 12 bases left in between. The CDR3 totals 14 residues. Per the germline V gene, CDR1 is LNHDA and CDR2 is SQIVND (reference sequence). In DNA form, the CDR3 reads TGTGCCAGTAGTATGTTCGGGGAGGCCACTGAAGCTTTCTTT. Encoded protein: CASSMFGEATEAFF.

The chain carries TRBV7-2 and TRBJ1-1; TRBD1 is a possible D gene (5 bases). The germline gives CDR1 SGHTA, CDR2 FQGNSA. The CDR3 has 15 residues. V lost 1 base and J 4 bases, leaving 13 bases between the germline ends. Here the CDR3 reads CASSLGGAGSTEAFF. CDR3 nucleotide sequence: TGTGCCAGCAGCTTAGGGGGAGCAGGGAGCACTGAAGCTTTCTTT.

In nucleotides, the CDR3 is TGTGCCAGCAGTTTCCGACAGGGGGCGAGCGAGCAGTACTTC. Amino acid sequence: CASSFRQGASEQYF. The V gene is TRBV27, the J gene TRBJ2-7; TRBD1 aligns across 10 bases. Trimming cost V 3 bases and J 6 bases; bases outside gene matches: 5. The CDR3 totals 14 residues. Germline values: CDR1 MNHEY, CDR2 SMNVEV (reference sequence).

The chain links TRBV19 to TRBJ1-2; no definite D call. Germline CDR1 LNHDA, CDR2 SQIVND (reference sequence). Trimming pared 5 bases from V and 1 base from J, leaving 11 bases between. This CDR3 has 14 amino acids. Here the CDR3 reads CASSPPEGNYGYTF. The CDR3 nucleotides are TGTGCCAGTAGTCCGCCTGAGGGTAACTATGGCTACACCTTC.

The V and J genes are TRBV6-1 and TRBJ2-2; 8 bases are a match to TRBD1. CDR1 is MNHNS, CDR2 SASEGT, per germline. The ends lost 5 bases at V and 2 bases at J; junction bases unmatched: 4. This CDR3 region has 15 residues. CDR3 nucleotide sequence: TGTGCCAGCAGTCTGACAGGGGCTAACACCGGGGAGCTGTTTTTT. It encodes CASSLTGANTGELFF.

This sequence joins TRBV27 and TRBJ2-2; the match to TRBD1 covers 7 bases. This CDR3 is 15 amino acids long. Losses at the gene ends were 6 bases for V and 2 bases for J; bases not matched to a gene: 6. Per germline, CDR1 MNHEY and CDR2 SMNVEV (reference sequence). The CDR3 protein is CASSKGQSNTGELFF. The CDR3 nucleotides are TGTGCCAGCAGCAAGGGACAGTCAAACACCGGGGAGCTGTTTTTT.

V gene TRBV2 combines with J gene TRBJ1-2; no clear D. This CDR3 is 13 amino acids long. V was trimmed by 4 bases and J by 2 bases, leaving 8 bases between them. Germline loops: CDR1 SNHLY, CDR2 FYNNEI. CDR3 region: CASSGQINYGYTF. The CDR3 DNA follows: TGTGCCAGCAGTGGGCAGATAAACTATGGCTACACCTTC.

CDR3 region: CASSIALNTEAFF. CDR3 bases: TGTGCCAGTAGTATAGCACTGAACACTGAAGCTTTCTTT. The chain uses TRBV19 and TRBJ1-1; D gene uncertain. Between the trimmed V and J ends, which lost 1 base and 0 bases, there was a span of 3 bases. Germline CDR1 LNHDA, CDR2 SQIVND (reference sequence). The CDR3 runs to 13 residues.

V is TRBV9 and J is TRBJ2-1; TRBD2 aligns across 10 bases. Looked up from germline, CDR1 is SGDLS and CDR2 is YYNGEE. There are 14 residues in the CDR3. The V segment lost 10 bases and the J segment 7 bases; nucleotides outside the gene matches: 11. In nucleotides, the CDR3 is TGTGCCTCCCAGAGCGGGGGGGCGGGTAATGAGCAGTTCTTC. Protein sequence: CASQSGGAGNEQFF.

The chain links TRBV13 to TRBJ1-1; D might be TRBD1 (5 bases). CDR3 length equals 16 residues. Germline CDR1 reads PRHDT; CDR2 reads FYEKMQ (reference sequence). The germline V and J ends were trimmed by 8 bases and 4 bases, with 23 bases remaining between them. The CDR3 sequence: CASEDRDRVVGTEAFF. In DNA, the CDR3 is TGTGCCAGCGAAGACCGGGACCGGGTTGTAGGCACTGAAGCTTTCTTT.

The chain couples TRBV4-1 to TRBJ2-1, with TRBD2 matching over 12 bases. The CDR3 has 16 residues. With V trimmed by 0 bases and J by 5 bases, 2 bases remained unmatched. Germline loops: CDR1 MGHRA, CDR2 YSYEKL. This CDR3 is CASSQELAGGDNEQFF. The CDR3, as DNA: TGCGCCAGCAGCCAAGAACTAGCGGGGGGTGACAATGAGCAGTTCTTC.

The chain employs TRBV6-5 and TRBJ2-3; 13 bases align to TRBD2. The CDR3 totals 15 residues. The germline V gene has CDR1 MNHEY and CDR2 SVGAGI. J lost 7 bases, V lost 5 bases, and 6 bases had no gene match. The CDR3 sequence is CASSTSGGAANTQYF. The CDR3 nucleotides are TGTGCCAGCAGTACTAGCGGGGGGGCCGCGAATACGCAGTATTTT.

This clone is medium-sized. The chain links TRBV15 to TRBJ1-5; D perhaps matches TRBD1 (6 bases). The V gene's germline CDR1 is LNHNV and CDR2 YYDKDF (reference sequence). V was cut by 1 base and J by 2 bases, with 6 bases left in between. The CDR3 contains 14 residues. The CDR3: CATSRGQGNQPQHF. In DNA form, the CDR3 reads TGTGCCACCAGCAGAGGACAGGGCAATCAGCCCCAGCATTTT.

This chain uses TRBV5-1 with TRBJ1-1; D unclear. The germline gives CDR1 SGHRS, CDR2 YFSETQ. The germline V and J ends were trimmed by 6 bases and 4 bases, with 28 bases remaining between them. The CDR3 runs 18 residues. The CDR3 DNA sequence: TGCGCCAGCACCTTAACAGAAACCCGGGCCCCCGCGGGCACTGAAGCTTTCTTT. Its protein product is CASTLTETRAPAGTEAFF. Using reference TRBV5-1 and TRBJ1-1 for the parts outside the CDR3, the full variable domain is KAGVTQTPRYLIKTRGQQVTLSCSPISGHRSVSWYQQTPGQGLQFLFEYFSETQRNKGNFPGRFSGRQFSNSRSEMNVSTLELGDSALYLCASTLTETRAPAGTEAFFGQGTRLTVV.

The CDR3 loop reads CASSKGTGGYNYGYTF. CDR3 nucleotides: TGTGCCAGCAGCAAAGGGACAGGGGGATATAACTATGGCTACACCTTC. This chain connects TRBV7-3 to TRBJ1-2; 11 nucleotides line up with TRBD1. This CDR3 region has 16 residues. Trimming removed 5 bases from V and 1 base from J; junction bases left unmatched: 6. Germline CDR1 reads SGHTA; CDR2 reads FQGTGA.

CDR3: CASSLLASDHSTDTQYF. The CDR3, as DNA: TGTGCCAGCAGCTTACTGGCCTCGGACCATAGCACAGATACGCAGTATTTT. The gene calls are TRBV11-3 and TRBJ2-3; D is ambiguous. The CDR3 is 17 residues long. The germline V and J ends were trimmed by 2 bases and 0 bases, with 15 bases remaining between them. Germline V gene data show CDR1 as SGHNT and CDR2 as YENEEA.

This chain joins TRBV7-9 and TRBJ1-1; TRBD1 matches 7 bases. CDR1 and CDR2 (germline): SEHNR, FQNEAQ (reference sequence). The CDR3 extends over 13 amino acids. V trimming: 2 bases; J trimming: 7 bases; junction bases outside the gene matches: 4. The CDR3 loop reads CASSLWGQFEAFF. DNA of the CDR3: TGTGCCAGCAGCTTATGGGGACAGTTTGAAGCTTTCTTT.

V is TRBV18 and J is TRBJ1-1, with D perhaps matching TRBD1 (5 bases). Looked up from germline, CDR1 is KGHSH and CDR2 is LQKENI. V gave up 4 bases and J gave up 4 bases, with 16 bases separating them. This CDR3 is 15 amino acids long. CDR3 amino acids: CASSRTTVGSTEAFF. Written as DNA, the CDR3 is TGTGCCAGCTCACGGACAACAGTTGGGTCCACTGAAGCTTTCTTT.

This chain uses TRBV19 with TRBJ2-6, with D hard to call. Trimming removed 7 bases from V and 0 bases from J, with 19 bases in between. This CDR3 comprises 18 residues. Germline-derived CDR1 and CDR2 are LNHDA and SQIVND (reference sequence). In nucleotides, the CDR3 is TGTGCCAGTACCCACGGGTGGGCCACACGCTCTGGGGCCAACGTCCTGACTTTC. Its protein is CASTHGWATRSGANVLTF.

The gene calls are TRBV7-2 and TRBJ1-1, with D perhaps matching TRBD1 (5 bases). Germline V lookup: CDR1 SGHTA, CDR2 FQGNSA. There are 14 residues in the CDR3. The V gene lost 1 base and the J gene lost 1 base, with 7 bases spanning the gap. The DNA of the CDR3 is TGTGCCAGCAGCTTAGGCAGGGCGAACACTGAAGCTTTCTTT. This sequence encodes CASSLGRANTEAFF.

J is TRBJ1-1 and V is TRBV4-2; TRBD1 might be the D (5 bases). The germline V and J ends were trimmed by 1 base and 1 base, with 10 bases remaining between them. Germline V gene data show CDR1 as LGHNA and CDR2 as YNFKEQ. The CDR3 is made up of 15 amino acids. The CDR3 here is CASSQGRQGNTEAFF. The CDR3 nucleotides are TGTGCCAGCAGCCAAGGGCGCCAGGGGAACACTGAAGCTTTCTTT.